One T cell receptor beta chain is described in this entry. Its antigen is not known. The sample comes from a study of monozygotic twins with inflammatory bowel disease. General observations from the study: Repertoire likeness was no different across concordant and discordant twins, perhaps owing to restricted power.

This CDR3 has 16 residues. CDR1 SGHTA and CDR2 FQGNSA come from the germline V gene. The study subjected TCRalpha and TCRbeta cDNA to two nested PCRs of 16 and 9 cycles. TCRdb reprocessed the 5' RACE reads, keeping one entry per CDR3 protein, no DNA. The sample table includes roughly 160,000 distinct CDR3 sequences. The gene calls are TRBV7-2 and TRBJ2-3; no DNA is available, so the TRBD2 call from TCRdb remains unchecked. The clonotype originates from a human donor with ulcerative colitis or Crohn's disease, or a healthy co-twin of an affected twin (not recorded which). Sequencing used blood. The chain's CDR3 is CASSLGHGGSTDTQYF.